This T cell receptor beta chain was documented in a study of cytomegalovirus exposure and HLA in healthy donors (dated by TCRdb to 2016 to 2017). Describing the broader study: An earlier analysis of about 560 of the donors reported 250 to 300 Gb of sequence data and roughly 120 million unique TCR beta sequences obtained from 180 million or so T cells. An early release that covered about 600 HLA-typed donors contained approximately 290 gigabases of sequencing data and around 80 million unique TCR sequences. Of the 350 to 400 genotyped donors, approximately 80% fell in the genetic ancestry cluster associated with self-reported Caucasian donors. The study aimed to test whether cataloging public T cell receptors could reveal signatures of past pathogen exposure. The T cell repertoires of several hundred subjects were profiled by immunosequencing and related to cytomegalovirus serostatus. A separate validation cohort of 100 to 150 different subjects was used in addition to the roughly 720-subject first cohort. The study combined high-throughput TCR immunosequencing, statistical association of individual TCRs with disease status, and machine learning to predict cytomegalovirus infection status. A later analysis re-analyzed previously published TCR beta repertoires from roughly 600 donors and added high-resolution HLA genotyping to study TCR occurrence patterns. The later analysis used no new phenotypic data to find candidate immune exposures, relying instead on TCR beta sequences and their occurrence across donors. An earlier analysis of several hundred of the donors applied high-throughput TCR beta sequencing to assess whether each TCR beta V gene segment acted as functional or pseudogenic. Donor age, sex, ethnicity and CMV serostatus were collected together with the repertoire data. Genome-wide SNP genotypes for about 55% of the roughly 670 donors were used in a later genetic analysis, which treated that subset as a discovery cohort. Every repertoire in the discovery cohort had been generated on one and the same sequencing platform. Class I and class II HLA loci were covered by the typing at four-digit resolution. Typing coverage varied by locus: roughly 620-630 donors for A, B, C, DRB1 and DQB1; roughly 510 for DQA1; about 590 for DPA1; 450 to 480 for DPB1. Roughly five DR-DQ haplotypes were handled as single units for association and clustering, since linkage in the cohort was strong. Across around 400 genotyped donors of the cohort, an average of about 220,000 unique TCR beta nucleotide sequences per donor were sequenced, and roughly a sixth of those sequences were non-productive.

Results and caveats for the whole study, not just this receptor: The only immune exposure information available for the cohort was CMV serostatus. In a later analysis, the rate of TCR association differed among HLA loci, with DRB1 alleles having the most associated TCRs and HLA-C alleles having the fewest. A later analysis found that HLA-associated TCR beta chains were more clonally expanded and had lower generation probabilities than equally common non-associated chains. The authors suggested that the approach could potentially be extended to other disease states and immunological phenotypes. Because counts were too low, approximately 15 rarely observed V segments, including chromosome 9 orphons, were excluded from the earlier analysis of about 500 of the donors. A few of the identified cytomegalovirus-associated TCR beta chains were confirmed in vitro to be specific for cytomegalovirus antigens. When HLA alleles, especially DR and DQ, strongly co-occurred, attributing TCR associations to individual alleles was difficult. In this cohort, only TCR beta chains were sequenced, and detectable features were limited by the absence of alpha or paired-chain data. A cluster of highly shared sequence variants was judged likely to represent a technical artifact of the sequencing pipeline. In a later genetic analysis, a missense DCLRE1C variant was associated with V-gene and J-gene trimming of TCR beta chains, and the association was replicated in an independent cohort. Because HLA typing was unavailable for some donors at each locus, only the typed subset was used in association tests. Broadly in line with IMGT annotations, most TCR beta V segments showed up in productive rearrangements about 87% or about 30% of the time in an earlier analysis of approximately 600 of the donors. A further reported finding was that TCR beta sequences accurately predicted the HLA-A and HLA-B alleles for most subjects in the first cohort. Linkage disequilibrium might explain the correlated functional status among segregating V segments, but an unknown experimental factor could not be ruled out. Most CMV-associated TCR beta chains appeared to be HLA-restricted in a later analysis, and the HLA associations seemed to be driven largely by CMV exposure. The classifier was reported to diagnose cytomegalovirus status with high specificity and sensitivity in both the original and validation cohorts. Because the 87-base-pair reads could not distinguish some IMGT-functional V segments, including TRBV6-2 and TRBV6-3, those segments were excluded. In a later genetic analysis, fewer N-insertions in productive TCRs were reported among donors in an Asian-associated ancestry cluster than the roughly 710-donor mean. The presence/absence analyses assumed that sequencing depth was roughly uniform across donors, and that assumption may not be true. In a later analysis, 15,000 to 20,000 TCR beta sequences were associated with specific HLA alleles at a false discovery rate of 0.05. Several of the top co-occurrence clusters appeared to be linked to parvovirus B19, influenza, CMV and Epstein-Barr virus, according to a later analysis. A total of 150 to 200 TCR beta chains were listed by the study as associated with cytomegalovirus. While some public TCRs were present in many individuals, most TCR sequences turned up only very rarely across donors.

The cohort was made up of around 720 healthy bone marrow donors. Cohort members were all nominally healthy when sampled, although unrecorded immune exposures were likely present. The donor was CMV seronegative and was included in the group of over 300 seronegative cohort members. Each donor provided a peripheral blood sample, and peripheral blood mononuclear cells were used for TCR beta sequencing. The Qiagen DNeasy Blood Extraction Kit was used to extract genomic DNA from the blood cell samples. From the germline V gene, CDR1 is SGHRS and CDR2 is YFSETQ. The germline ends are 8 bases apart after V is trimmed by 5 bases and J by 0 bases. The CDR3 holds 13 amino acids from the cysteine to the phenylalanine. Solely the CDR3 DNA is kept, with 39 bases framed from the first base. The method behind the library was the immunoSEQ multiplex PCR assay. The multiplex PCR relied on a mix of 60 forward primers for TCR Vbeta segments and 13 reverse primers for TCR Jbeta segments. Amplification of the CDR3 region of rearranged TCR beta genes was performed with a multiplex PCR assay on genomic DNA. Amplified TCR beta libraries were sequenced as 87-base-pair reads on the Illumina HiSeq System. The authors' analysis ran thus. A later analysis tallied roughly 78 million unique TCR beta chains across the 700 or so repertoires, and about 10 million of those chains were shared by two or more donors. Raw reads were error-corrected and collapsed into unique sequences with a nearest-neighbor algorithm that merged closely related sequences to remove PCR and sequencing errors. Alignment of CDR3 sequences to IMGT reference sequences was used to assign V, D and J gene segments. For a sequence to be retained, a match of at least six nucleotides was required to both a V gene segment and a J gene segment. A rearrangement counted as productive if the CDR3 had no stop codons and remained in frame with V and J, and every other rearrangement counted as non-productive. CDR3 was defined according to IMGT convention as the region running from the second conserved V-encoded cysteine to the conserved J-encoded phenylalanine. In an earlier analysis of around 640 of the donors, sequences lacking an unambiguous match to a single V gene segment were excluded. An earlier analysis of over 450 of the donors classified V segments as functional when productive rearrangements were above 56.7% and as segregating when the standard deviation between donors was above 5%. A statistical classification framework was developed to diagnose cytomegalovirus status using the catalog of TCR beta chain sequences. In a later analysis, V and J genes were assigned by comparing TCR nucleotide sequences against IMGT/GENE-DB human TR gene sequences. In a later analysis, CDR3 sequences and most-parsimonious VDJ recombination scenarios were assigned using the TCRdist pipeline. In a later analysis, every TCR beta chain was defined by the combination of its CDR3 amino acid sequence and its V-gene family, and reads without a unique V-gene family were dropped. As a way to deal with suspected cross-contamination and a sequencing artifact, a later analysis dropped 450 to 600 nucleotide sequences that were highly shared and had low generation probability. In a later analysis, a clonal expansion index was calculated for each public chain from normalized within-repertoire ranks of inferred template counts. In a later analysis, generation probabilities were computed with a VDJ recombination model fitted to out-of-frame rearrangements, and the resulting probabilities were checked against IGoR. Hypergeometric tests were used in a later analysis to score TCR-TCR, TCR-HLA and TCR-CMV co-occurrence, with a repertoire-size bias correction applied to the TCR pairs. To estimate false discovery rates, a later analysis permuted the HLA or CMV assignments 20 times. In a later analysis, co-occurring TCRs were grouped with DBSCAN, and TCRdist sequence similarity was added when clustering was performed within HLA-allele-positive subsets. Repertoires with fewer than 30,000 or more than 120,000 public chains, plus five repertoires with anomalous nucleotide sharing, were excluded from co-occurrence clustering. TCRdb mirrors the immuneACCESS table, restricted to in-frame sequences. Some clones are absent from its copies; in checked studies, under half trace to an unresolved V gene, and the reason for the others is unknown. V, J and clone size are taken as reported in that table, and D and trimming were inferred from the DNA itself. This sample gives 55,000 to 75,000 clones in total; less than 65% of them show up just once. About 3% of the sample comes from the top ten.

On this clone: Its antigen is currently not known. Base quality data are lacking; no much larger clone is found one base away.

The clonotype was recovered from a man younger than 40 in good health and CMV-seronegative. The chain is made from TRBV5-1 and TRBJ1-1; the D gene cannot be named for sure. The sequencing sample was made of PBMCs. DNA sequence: TGCGCCAGCAGTGGCAGGCTGAACACTGAAGCTTTCTTT. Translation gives CASSGRLNTEAFF.